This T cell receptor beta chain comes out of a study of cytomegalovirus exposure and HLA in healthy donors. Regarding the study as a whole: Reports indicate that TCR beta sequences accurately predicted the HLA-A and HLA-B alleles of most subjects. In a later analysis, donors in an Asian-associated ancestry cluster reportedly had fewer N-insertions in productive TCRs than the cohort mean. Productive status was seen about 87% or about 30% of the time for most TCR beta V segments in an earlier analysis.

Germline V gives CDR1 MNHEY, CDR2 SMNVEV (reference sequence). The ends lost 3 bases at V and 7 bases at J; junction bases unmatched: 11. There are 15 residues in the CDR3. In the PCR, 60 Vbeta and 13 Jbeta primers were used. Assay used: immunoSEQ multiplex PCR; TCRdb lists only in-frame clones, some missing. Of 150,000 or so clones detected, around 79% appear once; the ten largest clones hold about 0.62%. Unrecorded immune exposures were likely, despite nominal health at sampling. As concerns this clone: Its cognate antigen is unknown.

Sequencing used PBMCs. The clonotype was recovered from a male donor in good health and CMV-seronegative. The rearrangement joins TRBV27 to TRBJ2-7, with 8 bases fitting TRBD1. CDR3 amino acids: CASSFDWTGLGEQYF. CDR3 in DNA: TGTGCCAGCAGTTTTGATTGGACAGGGTTAGGAGAGCAGTACTTC.